This T cell receptor (beta chain) was captured by sequencing in a study of T cell responses to AZD1222 COVID-19 vaccine. Looking at the study overall: Second doses at about 4 or about 12 weeks were pooled. Notes on the study in general: It was only after the peak T cell response that any repertoires were sampled. It should be noted that donors were predominantly white British and more often female, and clonal diversity was possibly underestimated.

In regard to this clone: Its target is unknown.

V was trimmed by 0 bases and J by 0 bases, leaving 10 bases between them. Germline V gene data show CDR1 as LGHDT and CDR2 as YNNKEL (reference sequence). This CDR3 contains 16 residues. Only in-frame clones appear in the TCRdb table, and some are missing; sequencing was by immunoSEQ multiplex PCR. The table includes 100,000 to 150,000 clones, around 90% detected once. This specimen consisted of peripheral blood, obtained on day 0 of AZD1222 vaccination. The V and J genes are TRBV3-1 (or the pseudogene TRBV3-2) and TRBJ2-3; weak D call: TRBD1 (6 bases). The sequence was obtained from an adult in good health. The CDR3 protein is CASSQDLGASTDTQYF. CDR3 DNA sequence: TGTGCCAGCAGCCAAGATCTGGGGGCCAGCACAGATACGCAGTATTTT.